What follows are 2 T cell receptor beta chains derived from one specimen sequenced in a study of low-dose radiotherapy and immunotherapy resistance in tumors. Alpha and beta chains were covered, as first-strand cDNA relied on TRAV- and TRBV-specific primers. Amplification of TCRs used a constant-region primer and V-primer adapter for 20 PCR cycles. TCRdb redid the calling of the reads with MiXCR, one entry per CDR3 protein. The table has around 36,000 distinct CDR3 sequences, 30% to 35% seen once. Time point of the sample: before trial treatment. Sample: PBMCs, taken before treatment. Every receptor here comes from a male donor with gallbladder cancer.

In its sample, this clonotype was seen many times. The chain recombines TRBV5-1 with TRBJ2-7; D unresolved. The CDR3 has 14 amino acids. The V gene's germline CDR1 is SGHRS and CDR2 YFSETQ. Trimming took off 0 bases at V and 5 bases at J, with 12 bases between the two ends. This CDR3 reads CASSLEAGADEQYF. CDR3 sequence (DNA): TGCGCCAGCAGCTTGGAAGCAGGTGCCGACGAGCAGTACTTC.

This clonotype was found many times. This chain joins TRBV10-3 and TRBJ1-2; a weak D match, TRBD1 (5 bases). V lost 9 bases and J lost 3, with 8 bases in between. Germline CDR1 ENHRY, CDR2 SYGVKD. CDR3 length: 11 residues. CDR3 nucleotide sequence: TGTGCCATTGGGACGGACTATGGCTACACCTTC. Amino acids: CAIGTDYGYTF.